This T cell receptor (beta chain) was sequenced in a study of cytomegalovirus exposure and HLA in healthy donors. Study-level points and caveats: Presence/absence analyses assumed roughly uniform sequencing depth across donors, which may not hold. Both high specificity and high sensitivity reportedly marked the classifier's diagnosis of cytomegalovirus status. The majority of TCR sequences were rare, yet some public TCRs appeared in many donors.

With V trimmed by 6 bases and J by 10 bases, 9 bases remained unmatched. The CDR3 runs to 13 residues. Germline CDR1 is MNHEY and CDR2 is SVGAGI. 13 Jbeta primers and 60 Vbeta primers were used for the PCR. The protocol was immunoSEQ multiplex PCR, while the TCRdb copy is restricted to in-frame clones and leaves out a portion. In the table there are under 130,000 clones, approximately 69% of which are singletons. Regarding this clone: The antigen is not known.

The TCR was taken from a man aged 25 to 40 in good health and CMV-seronegative. Sequenced: PBMCs. The rearrangement links TRBV6-5 to TRBJ2-1; 7 nucleotides agree with TRBD2. The CDR3 region has the DNA TGTGCCAGCAGGCCGCCGGGACTACAAGAGCAGTTCTTC. Its translation: CASRPPGLQEQFF.